This is a list of T cell receptor beta chains from one sample in a study of T cell responses to AZD1222 COVID-19 vaccine. Data came from immunoSEQ multiplex PCR; TCRdb stores just in-frame clones and leaves some out. This sample has 100,000 to 150,000 clones; around 89% occur once, and the top ten carry roughly 4.2%. The source material was peripheral blood, sampled on day 0 of AZD1222 vaccination. The receptors derive from an adult in good health. CDR3s include the opening cysteine and the closing phenylalanine or tryptophan. A D gene is named only where the DNA matches it firmly. Clone size, where shown, is once, few, many, or a class for clones that have expanded.

clone_size d_call j_call v_call cdr3_nt cdr3_aa
few NA TRBJ1-5 TRBV5-1 TGCGCCAGCAGCTTGATGGGGGGTAATCAGCCCCAGCATTTT CASSLMGGNQPQHF
NA TRBD1 TRBJ1-4 TRBV24-1 TGTGCCACCAGTGACCCGCCTGGGACAGGGGCAAATGGAGGAAAACTGTTTTTT CATSDPPGTGANGGKLFF
NA NA TRBJ2-1 TRBV7-3 TGTGCCAGCAGCCCGGGCAGGAGGGTTAATGAGCAGTTCTTC CASSPGRRVNEQFF
NA NA TRBJ2-1 TRBV6-5 TGTGCCAGCAGTTACTCGAGTGGGGGATTTATCGGTGAGCAGTTCTTC CASSYSSGGFIGEQFF
NA NA TRBJ1-6 TRBV10-3 TGTGCCATCAGCCCCGGGGGACAAAGCTATAATTCACCCCTCCACTTT CAISPGGQSYNSPLHF
NA TRBD1 TRBJ2-2 TRBV11-3 TGTGCCAGCAGCTTTACCGGACAGGGGGTTAACACCGGGGAGCTGTTTTTT CASSFTGQGVNTGELFF
few NA TRBJ2-5 TRBV7-6 TGTGCCAGCAGCTTAGCGAGGACCCAACACTCCAAGTACTTC CASSLARTQHSKYF
few TRBD1 TRBJ2-7 TRBV3-1/TRBV3-2 TGTGCCAGCAGCCCCAGGGGGTCTTACTACGAGCAGTACTTC CASSPRGSYYEQYF
NA TRBD1 TRBJ2-2 TRBV16 TGTGCCAGCAGCGGGACAGTAATCAACACCGGGGAGCTGTTTTTT CASSGTVINTGELFF
NA NA TRBJ1-5 TRBV12-3/TRBV12-4 TGTGCCAGCAGTTCGTTGGGTCCCCAGCATTTT CASSSLGPQHF
NA TRBD2 TRBJ2-5 TRBV10-2 TGCGCCAGCAGTTGGGGACTAGCGGGAGGTGGAGAGACCCAGTACTTC CASSWGLAGGGETQYF
NA NA TRBJ2-5 TRBV12-3/TRBV12-4 TGTGCCAGTCAACTACCCCCCCCGGGACCTAAGTACTTC CASQLPPPGPKYF
once NA TRBJ2-5 TRBV27 TGTGCCAGCAGCACTACTTGGGGGGCCCAAGAGACCCAGTACTTC CASSTTWGAQETQYF
NA NA TRBJ2-7 TRBV3-1/TRBV3-2 TGTGCCAGCAGCCAGAACTACGAGCAGTACTTC CASSQNYEQYF
NA NA TRBJ1-6 TRBV4-2 TGTGCCAGCAGCCAAGACGGCTCACCCCTCCACTTT CASSQDGSPLHF
once NA TRBJ2-5 TRBV7-2 TGTGCCAGCAGCTTTATCCCGTCGGAGACCCAGTACTTC CASSFIPSETQYF
NA TRBD1 TRBJ2-1 TRBV19 TGTGCCAGTAGCAATCAGGGGGAAGGTGAGCAGTTCTTC CASSNQGEGEQFF
NA NA TRBJ2-7 TRBV5-1 TGCGCCAGCAGCTTGGATAGGGGCGAGCAGTACTTC CASSLDRGEQYF
NA TRBD1 TRBJ1-4 TRBV19 TGTGCCAGTAGTAATCAGGGACAGGGCGGCGATGAAAAACTGTTTTTT CASSNQGQGGDEKLFF
NA NA TRBJ1-5 TRBV19 TGTGCCACCCGGAATTCCCGGAACAATCAGCCCCAGCATTTT CATRNSRNNQPQHF
NA TRBD2 TRBJ2-3 TRBV18 TGTGCCAGCTCACCCGGGACTACTAGCACAGATACGCAGTATTTT CASSPGTTSTDTQYF
NA TRBD2 TRBJ2-7 TRBV7-2 TGTGCCAGCAGCTTACTGGGACTAGCGGGGTGGAGCTCCTACGAGCAGTACTTC CASSLLGLAGWSSYEQYF
NA NA TRBJ1-6 TRBV29-1 TGCAGCGTTAGGGGTAGCTCCTATAATTCACCCCTCCACTTT CSVRGSSYNSPLHF
few NA TRBJ1-1 TRBV7-6 TGTGCCAGCAGTCGTGCTGGGTTGAACACTGAAGCTTTCTTT CASSRAGLNTEAFF
NA NA TRBJ1-6 TRBV5-6 TGTGCCAGCAGCTTGGTGGGCAGGGCTTCGAGGAATTCACCCCTCCACTTT CASSLVGRASRNSPLHF
NA NA TRBJ1-1 TRBV30 TGTGCCAGGTCGGGGGGGGTGGAGAAAGCTTTCTTT CARSGGVEKAFF
once NA TRBJ1-2 TRBV21-1 TGTGCCAGCAGCACCAAATCGGGACGGAGTAACTATGGCTACACCTTC CASSTKSGRSNYGYTF
NA NA TRBJ1-4 TRBV7-2 TGTGCCAGCAGCTTAACACCAGGGCGAGAAAAACTGTTTTTT CASSLTPGREKLFF
NA NA TRBJ2-3 TRBV6-1 TGTGCCAGCAGTGTCCCTAGCGACCTCAACTGGGCAGATACGCAGTATTTT CASSVPSDLNWADTQYF
few NA TRBJ1-2 TRBV2 TGTGCCAGCCATGAATTACGAACCCCGGGGGCTGCGGGCTACACCTTC CASHELRTPGAAGYTF
NA NA TRBJ2-7 TRBV18 TGTGCCAGCTCTCAGAGTGGGGGCGTTCGCTCCTACGAGCAGTACTTC CASSQSGGVRSYEQYF
NA TRBD1 TRBJ1-1 TRBV28 TGTGCCAGCAGTCGGGACAGGGGGCATATGAAAGCTTTCTTT CASSRDRGHMKAFF
NA TRBD1 TRBJ2-7 TRBV2 TGTGCCAGCAGTGAAGCACAGGGGACGGCTGGCGAGCAGTACTTC CASSEAQGTAGEQYF
once NA TRBJ1-6 TRBV6-5 TGTGCCAGCAGTTACTCTAGGGCAGGGTTGGATTCACCCCTCCACTTT CASSYSRAGLDSPLHF
NA TRBD1 TRBJ1-4 TRBV28 TGTGCCAGCAGTTTGGCACAGGGGCAGGAAAAACTGTTTTTT CASSLAQGQEKLFF
NA NA TRBJ1-2 TRBV23-1 TGCGCCAGCAGACAAGACAGAGACTATGGCTACACCTTC CASRQDRDYGYTF
NA TRBD2 TRBJ2-3 TRBV6-1 TGTGCCAGCAGTGGAGGTGGCGGGAGAGGAGGCACAGATACGCAGTATTTT CASSGGGGRGGTDTQYF
NA NA TRBJ2-3 TRBV11-2 TGTGCCAGCAGCTCCTACCACAGAAGCACAGATACGCAGTATTTT CASSSYHRSTDTQYF
NA NA TRBJ1-1 TRBV9 TGTGCCAGTAGGTGGGTGGCTCCCACTGAAGCTTTCTTT CASRWVAPTEAFF
NA TRBD1 TRBJ2-1 TRBV29-1 TGCAGCGCGCACCGGGACAGGGAATTCATTGAGCAGTTCTTC CSAHRDREFIEQFF
NA NA TRBJ2-7 TRBV7-8 TGTGCCAGCAGCTTAGACCTACGGGGGCCCTACGAGCAGTACTTC CASSLDLRGPYEQYF